The 22 T cell receptor beta chains below come from one sample, sequenced in a study of T-cell memory formation after mild COVID-19. One entry per CDR3 protein results from TCRdb running MiXCR on the 5' RACE reads. The sample has 150,000 or so distinct CDR3 sequences, less than 25% seen once. The material sequenced was PBMCs or a T cell subset sorted from them (not recorded which). The receptors derive from an adult woman who had mild COVID-19 (a few samples of this study predate the infection). Cell type and time point are not known.

This clonotype appeared a few times. The rearrangement joins TRBV7-9 to TRBJ2-7; 8 nucleotides line up with TRBD1. Germline V gives CDR1 SEHNR, CDR2 FQNEAQ (reference sequence). Trimming removed 5 bases from V and 5 bases from J; junction bases left unmatched: 11. The CDR3 is 15 residues long. This chain's CDR3 is CASSPSPGGRNEQYF. DNA for the CDR3: TGTGCCAGCAGCCCATCCCCAGGGGGCAGGAACGAGCAGTACTTC.

This clonotype occurred a few times. The genes are TRBV7-6 and TRBJ2-3, with 9 bases matching TRBD1. From germline, CDR1 is SGHVS and CDR2 FNYEAQ. The CDR3 length is 16 residues. V gave up 3 bases and J gave up 3 bases; unmatched junction bases: 7. As DNA, the CDR3 is TGTGCCAGCAGCTTCGAACAGGGGGCGCGGACAGATACGCAGTATTTT. As protein: CASSFEQGARTDTQYF. Full variable domain (rest looked up from reference TRBV7-6 and TRBJ2-3): GAGVSQSPRYKVTKRGQDVALRCDPISGHVSLYWYRQALGQGPEFLTYFNYEAQQDKSGLPNDRFSAERPEGSISTLTIQRTEQRDSAMYRCASSFEQGARTDTQYFGPGTRLTVL.

This clonotype came up a few times. The gene calls are TRBV12-3 or TRBV12-4 and TRBJ2-5, with 9 bases fitting TRBD1. The CDR3 sequence is 16 residues long. Trimming took 4 bases from V and 5 from J; bases not matched to a gene: 11. In DNA form, the CDR3 reads TGTGCCAGCAGTTATTCCGGGACAGGGCCGCGGGAGACCCAGTACTTC. Translated, it gives CASSYSGTGPRETQYF.

The V call is TRBV5-6, the J call TRBJ1-1, with D unclear. This CDR3 is 14 amino acids long. V was clipped by 4 bases and J by 3 bases, with 13 bases between them. The germline V gene encodes CDR1 SGHDT and CDR2 YYEEEE. The CDR3 sequence is CASSKTSRDTEAFF. Here the CDR3 DNA reads TGTGCCAGCAGCAAGACATCACGGGACACTGAAGCTTTCTTT.

A few counts support this clonotype. The V gene is TRBV5-1, the J gene TRBJ2-7, with D maybe TRBD2 (6 bases). V was shortened by 0 bases and J by 5 bases, with 6 bases between the two germline ends. CDR1 and CDR2 (germline): SGHRS, YFSETQ. This CDR3 is 12 amino acids long. CDR3 amino acids: CASSLAGDEQYF. As DNA, the CDR3 is TGCGCCAGCAGCTTGGCGGGGGACGAGCAGTACTTC.

The chain couples TRBV7-9 to TRBJ2-3; TRBD2 matches 7 bases. The germline gives CDR1 SEHNR, CDR2 FQNEAQ (reference sequence). The V segment lost 4 bases and the J segment 2 bases; nucleotides outside the gene matches: 9. The CDR3 is made up of 16 amino acids. The DNA for the CDR3 is TGTGCCAGCAGCTCGGTACCAGCGGGACTCACAGATACGCAGTATTTT. Protein: CASSSVPAGLTDTQYF. Supplemented by reference TRBV7-9 and TRBJ2-3, the full variable domain reads DTGVSQNPRHKITKRGQNVTFRCDPISEHNRLYWYRQTLGQGPEFLTYFQNEAQLEKSRLLSDRFSAERPKGSFSTLEIQRTEQGDSAMYLCASSSVPAGLTDTQYFGPGTRLTVL.

This clonotype was seen many times. A junction boundary mismatches the germline segment, possibly from a read error. This chain joins TRBV7-9 and TRBJ2-7; perhaps D is TRBD1 or TRBD2 (6 bases each). The CDR3 runs 12 residues. Germline V lookup: CDR1 SEHNR, CDR2 FQNEAQ (reference sequence). In nucleotides, the CDR3 is TGCGCCAGCAGCTTAGGGGGACTCGAGCAGTACTTC. Translation gives CASSLGGLEQYF.

The rearrangement links TRBV18 to TRBJ2-7; 12 nucleotides agree with TRBD2. V shed 8 bases, J shed 4 bases, and the junction held 3 bases outside the gene matches. This CDR3 contains 13 residues. Per the germline V gene, CDR1 is KGHSH and CDR2 is LQKENI. CDR3 protein: CASLTSGGYEQYF. The CDR3 region has the DNA TGTGCCAGCCTTACTAGCGGGGGGTACGAGCAGTACTTC.

This rearrangement joins TRBV4-2 to TRBJ2-7; 7 nucleotides match TRBD1. Germline CDR1 reads LGHNA; CDR2 reads YNFKEQ. This CDR3 spans 16 amino acids. Trimming took 2 bases from V and 3 from J; bases not matched to a gene: 10. CDR3 DNA: TGTGCCAGCAGCCAACCCGACAGGGCATCCTACTACGAGCAGTACTTC. Its translation: CASSQPDRASYYEQYF.

This clonotype has at least ten counts. The genes are TRBV4-3 and TRBJ2-7, with D possibly matching TRBD1 (6 bases). The germline gives CDR1 LGHNA, CDR2 YSLEER. The V and J ends lost 3 bases and 2 bases respectively, with 11 bases between them. The CDR3 is made up of 14 amino acids. DNA of the CDR3: TGCGCCAGCAGCCAGACCAGGGGTACCTACGAGCAGTACTTC. This encodes CASSQTRGTYEQYF.

The V and J genes are TRBV11-2 and TRBJ2-7; 9 nucleotides agree with TRBD1. Germline CDR1 is SGHAT and CDR2 is FQNNGV. The V gene end was trimmed by 5 bases and the J gene end by 3 bases; junction bases not matched to a gene: 8. The CDR3 has 15 residues. CDR3 sequence: CASSTEQGARYEQYF. CDR3 sequence (DNA): TGTGCCAGCAGCACAGAACAGGGGGCGCGCTACGAGCAGTACTTC.

This clonotype was observed a handful of times. The junction departs from germline at one end; a sequencing error may be responsible. V is TRBV20-1 and J is TRBJ2-1; 14 bases match TRBD2. CDR1 DFQATT and CDR2 SNEGSKA come from the germline V gene (reference sequence). The CDR3 has 15 amino acids. Here the CDR3 reads CSARGLAGGYNEQFF. The CDR3 DNA follows: TGCAGTGCGAGAGGACTAGCGGGAGGTTACAATGAGCAGTTCTTC.

This clonotype occurred a few times. The chain is built from TRBV2 and TRBJ2-7; 7 bases are a match to TRBD1. This CDR3 has 13 residues. Per germline, CDR1 SNHLY and CDR2 FYNNEI. The trim removed 10 bases at V and 4 bases at J, leaving 10 bases unmatched. The CDR3 here is CANTGTEHYEQYF. The CDR3 region has the DNA TGTGCCAACACCGGGACAGAACATTACGAGCAGTACTTC.

The rearrangement uses TRBV7-6 and TRBJ2-7; 7 bases align to TRBD1. Trimming took 5 bases from V and 5 from J; bases not matched to a gene: 12. CDR3 length equals 15 residues. Germline V lookup: CDR1 SGHVS, CDR2 FNYEAQ. This CDR3 reads CASSPRQGVLHEQYF. As DNA, the CDR3 is TGTGCCAGCAGCCCCCGACAGGGAGTCCTACACGAGCAGTACTTC.

This clonotype was counted a few times. This chain connects TRBV4-2 to TRBJ2-7; D is perhaps TRBD2 (6 bases). Germline CDR1 LGHNA, CDR2 YNFKEQ. The CDR3 is 14 residues long. The V and J ends lost 4 bases and 3 bases respectively, with 13 bases between them. The DNA of the CDR3 is TGTGCCAGCAGCCCAGGGTGGGGGGTCTACGAGCAGTACTTC. This gives the protein CASSPGWGVYEQYF.

V usage is TRBV19 and J usage is TRBJ1-1; D ambiguous. The CDR3 spans 14 residues. V lost 7 bases, J lost 2 bases, and 14 bases lay in between. Germline V gives CDR1 LNHDA, CDR2 SQIVND (reference sequence). The CDR3 nucleotides read TGTGCCAGTATGAGTTGGACTTCCAACACTGAAGCTTTCTTT. This translates into CASMSWTSNTEAFF.

The chain links TRBV27 to TRBJ2-1; 16 bases are shared with TRBD2. V was pared by 2 bases and J by 7 bases, with 5 bases of the junction left unmatched. Germline V gene data show CDR1 as MNHEY and CDR2 as SMNVEV (reference sequence). The CDR3 consists of 17 residues. CDR3 sequence (DNA): TGTGCCAGCAGTTTAGGGACTAGCGGGAGGGCGAGAAATGAGCAGTTCTTC. Residues: CASSLGTSGRARNEQFF.

V is TRBV29-1 and J is TRBJ2-3; perhaps TRBD2 as D (6 bases). Germline CDR1 is SQVTM and CDR2 is ANQGSEA. This CDR3 comprises 12 residues. Trimming removed 1 base from V and 4 bases from J, with 6 bases in between. CDR3 loop: CSVEGLADTQYF. In nucleotides, the CDR3 is TGCAGCGTTGAAGGACTAGCAGATACGCAGTATTTT.

The chain joins TRBV20-1 to TRBJ2-2; D tentatively reads TRBD1 or TRBD2 (7 bases each). The germline V and J ends were trimmed by 2 bases and 4 bases, with 20 bases remaining between them. The CDR3 loop spans 17 amino acids. Germline CDR1 DFQATT, CDR2 SNEGSKA (reference sequence). The CDR3 sequence is CSARSPGGARGTGELFF. Here the CDR3 DNA reads TGCAGTGCTAGATCCCCAGGGGGGGCGCGCGGCACCGGGGAGCTGTTTTTT.

The rearrangement links TRBV9 to TRBJ2-7; 9 nucleotides match TRBD2. From germline, CDR1 is SGDLS and CDR2 YYNGEE. The CDR3 loop spans 15 amino acids. After removal of 3 bases from V and 1 base from J, the junction contained 5 bases not matched to a gene. DNA of the CDR3: TGTGCCAGCAGCGATCTGACTAGCGGATCCTACGAGCAGTACTTC. It yields the protein CASSDLTSGSYEQYF.

The V and J genes are TRBV4-2 and TRBJ1-2, with D uncertain. The V and J ends lost 2 bases and 3 bases respectively, with 16 bases between them. Germline V gives CDR1 LGHNA, CDR2 YNFKEQ. CDR3 length equals 16 residues. CDR3 sequence reads: CASSQIQGRPDYGYTF. CDR3 nucleotide sequence: TGTGCCAGCAGCCAAATCCAAGGCAGGCCCGACTATGGCTACACCTTC.

V and J are TRBV9 and TRBJ2-1; 11 nucleotides align to TRBD1. The CDR3 contains 16 residues. The V and J ends lost 0 bases and 8 bases, in that order; junction bases with no gene match: 7. The germline V gene encodes CDR1 SGDLS and CDR2 YYNGEE. CDR3 amino acids: CASSVATWTGGDEQFF. CDR3 nucleotide sequence: TGTGCCAGCAGCGTAGCTACGTGGACAGGGGGCGATGAGCAGTTCTTC.